This T cell receptor beta chain was captured in a study of graft-versus-host responses after intestinal transplantation. Study-wide context: Anti-thymocyte globulin induction was given to all recipients, followed by tacrolimus and steroids for 2 to 3 years.

Germline values: CDR1 MGHRA, CDR2 YSYEKL. The CDR3 covers 16 residues. The ends lost 0 bases at V and 7 bases at J; junction bases unmatched: 6. Produced via immunoSEQ multiplex PCR; TCRdb's table is partial and in-frame only. The table has about 82,000 clones, 91% seen once. This clone was found a few times. Its target is unknown. Study-wide points: GvH clones were found in recipient marrow; some appeared first in ileum or blood.

Sequenced material: unstimulated CD4+ T cells sorted from spleen or lymph node cells, taken before intestinal transplant. The receptor comes from a human donor who received an intestinal transplant. The chain links TRBV4-1 to TRBJ2-2, with 9 bases lining up with TRBD2. CDR3 loop: CASSQELAGGDGELFF. CDR3 nucleotide sequence: TGCGCCAGCAGCCAAGAACTAGCGGGCGGGGACGGGGAGCTGTTTTTT.